A selection of T cell receptor beta chains follows, all from one sample in a study of blood T cell repertoires in COVID-19. Clones were read by immunoSEQ multiplex PCR, and TCRdb kept only the in-frame ones, dropping some. The data hold fewer than 150,000 clones, with roughly four fifths observed a single time. Sequencing used peripheral blood. These receptors all come from a woman of 80 years or more in a cohort sampled during active or convalescent COVID-19. Each CDR3 is given with its conserved first and last residue. Fields, in order: V gene, D gene, clone size, J gene, CDR3 protein, CDR3 DNA. The D gene is left open where the match is weak. The size of a clone is reported for some rows only, either as once, few or many, or as a class for expanded clones.

>TRBV11-3|.|few|TRBJ2-2
CASSLSPYSPGELFF
TGTGCCAGCAGCTTAAGTCCTTACTCCCCCGGGGAGCTGTTTTTT
>TRBV18|.|medium-sized|TRBJ1-2
CASSQGSEGGYTF
TGTGCCAGCTCACAGGGGTCGGAGGGCGGCTACACCTTC
>TRBV10-3|TRBD2|.|TRBJ2-3
CAISQTSGGTTSTDTQYF
TGTGCCATCAGCCAGACTAGCGGGGGTACCACTAGCACAGATACGCAGTATTTT
>TRBV5-6|.|.|TRBJ1-1
CASSLAGQNMNTEAFF
TGTGCCAGCAGCTTGGCCGGACAGAACATGAACACTGAAGCTTTCTTT
>TRBV6-1|.|.|TRBJ1-2
CAGRGGANYGYTF
TGTGCCGGGAGGGGGGGAGCTAACTATGGCTACACCTTC
>TRBV2|.|.|TRBJ1-4
CASRWNAGDEKLFF
TGTGCCAGCAGGTGGAATGCAGGGGACGAAAAACTGTTTTTT
>TRBV5-6|TRBD2|.|TRBJ2-1
CASSRGLGNEQFF
TGTGCCAGCAGCCGCGGACTAGGCAATGAGCAGTTCTTC
>TRBV12-3/TRBV12-4|TRBD1|.|TRBJ1-4
CASSGGTDEKLFF
TGTGCCAGCAGTGGTGGGACAGATGAAAAACTGTTTTTT
>TRBV28|TRBD1|.|TRBJ1-2
CASSKLGQFYGYTF
TGTGCCAGCAGTAAACTGGGACAGTTCTATGGCTACACCTTC
>TRBV29-1|.|.|TRBJ1-5
CSVGTGSLGQPQHF
TGCAGCGTCGGAACAGGATCCCTCGGCCAGCCCCAGCATTTT
>TRBV6-4|TRBD1|few|TRBJ2-2
CASRGQGSTGELFF
TGTGCCAGCAGGGGACAGGGTAGCACCGGGGAGCTGTTTTTT
>TRBV19|.|once|TRBJ2-2
CASSSWATGELFF
TGTGCCAGTAGTAGCTGGGCCACCGGGGAGCTGTTTTTT
>TRBV3-1/TRBV3-2|TRBD1|.|TRBJ1-1
CASSQRQGDTEAFF
TGTGCCAGCAGCCAAAGACAGGGTGACACTGAAGCTTTCTTT
>TRBV7-9|.|.|TRBJ2-5
CASSLNLGPETQYF
TGTGCCAGCAGCTTAAATCTCGGTCCAGAGACCCAGTACTTC
>TRBV28|TRBD1|.|TRBJ1-2
CASTPSGTGPYGYTF
TGTGCCAGCACTCCTTCCGGGACAGGGCCCTATGGCTACACCTTC
>TRBV5-3|TRBD1|.|TRBJ1-3
CARSLRTRQGSSRSGNTIYF
TGTGCCAGAAGCCTACGAACGCGACAGGGGAGTTCGAGGTCTGGAAACACCATATATTTT
>TRBV6-1|TRBD1|.|TRBJ1-2
CASSDDWTGAYGYTF
TGTGCCAGCAGTGACGATTGGACAGGGGCCTATGGCTACACCTTC
>TRBV10-3|TRBD2|.|TRBJ2-5
CAISESTSAETQYF
TGTGCCATCAGTGAGTCGACTAGCGCAGAGACCCAGTACTTC
>TRBV28|.|once|TRBJ2-2
CASESFTGELFF
TGTGCCAGCGAGTCTTTCACCGGGGAGCTGTTTTTT
>TRBV7-8|TRBD1|once|TRBJ1-4
CASSSSPGTGGEKLFF
TGTGCCAGCAGCTCGTCGCCCGGGACAGGGGGTGAAAAACTGTTTTTT
>TRBV3-1/TRBV3-2|.|.|TRBJ2-5
CASNPSFVSGYQETQYF
TGTGCCAGCAACCCGTCGTTCGTTAGCGGATACCAAGAGACCCAGTACTTC
>TRBV7-3|TRBD1|.|TRBJ2-3
CASAPGQGPDTQYF
TGTGCCAGCGCACCGGGACAGGGGCCAGATACGCAGTATTTT
>TRBV5-1|TRBD2|.|TRBJ2-1
CASSLGTSEIYNEQFF
TGCGCCAGCAGCTTGGGGACTAGTGAAATCTACAATGAGCAGTTCTTC
>TRBV18|.|.|TRBJ1-1
CASSPDRLNTEAFF
TGTGCCAGCTCACCTGACAGACTGAACACTGAAGCTTTCTTT
>TRBV5-4|.|.|TRBJ1-4
CASSPRQGGGEKLFF
TGTGCCAGCAGCCCCCGGCAGGGAGGGGGTGAAAAACTGTTTTTT
>TRBV28|TRBD1|.|TRBJ1-3
CASRKTGGGNTIYF
TGTGCCAGCAGAAAGACAGGGGGGGGAAACACCATATATTTT
>TRBV4-2|.|.|TRBJ1-5
CASSQVGGDNQPQHF
TGTGCCAGCAGCCAAGTTGGCGGTGACAATCAGCCCCAGCATTTT
>TRBV3-1/TRBV3-2|TRBD2|.|TRBJ2-1
CASKRGPFNEQFF
TGTGCCAGCAAGCGGGGCCCTTTCAATGAGCAGTTCTTC
>TRBV5-5|TRBD1|.|TRBJ1-5
CASSVRQGGITNNQPQHF
TGTGCCAGCAGCGTACGGCAGGGGGGTATAACCAACAATCAGCCCCAGCATTTT
>TRBV28|TRBD1|.|TRBJ1-4
CASSFSRQGATNEKLFF
TGTGCCAGCAGTTTCTCGAGACAGGGGGCAACTAATGAAAAACTGTTTTTT